The 32 T cell receptor beta chains below all came from one sample that was sequenced in a study of tumor-infiltrating lymphocytes in primary liver carcinoma. The study extracted blood RNA from unsorted whole blood and also extracted germline DNA. A primer in the constant region served to generate TCR beta cDNA from approximately 460 ng of total RNA. Sequencing libraries for TCR beta derived from three nested multiplex PCR rounds that used slightly modified ARM-PCR. A C-beta reverse primer was combined with TRBV1-TRBV30 forward primers in the first two PCR rounds, and each round had 9 to 10 cycles. MiXCR was run by TCRdb on the multiplex PCR reads, yielding one entry per CDR3 protein. The sample has some 180,000 distinct CDR3 sequences; about 60% are singletons. Input material: peripheral blood. Receptors originate from a man aged 40-49 years with primary liver carcinoma and hepatitis B virus infection.

In the case of this clonotype: A junction end diverges from the germline sequence, so it may reflect a read error. The rearrangement uses TRBV11-1 and TRBJ2-7; D is undetermined. This CDR3 has 14 amino acids. Germline V gene lookup returns CDR1 SGHAT and CDR2 FQDESV (reference sequence). The DNA of the CDR3 is TGTGCCAGGAGCTTAGCAGGTACCCTCTACGAACAGTACTTC. It is translated as CARSLAGTLYEQYF. The variable domain in full, with the rest retrieved from reference TRBV11-1 and TRBJ2-7, is EAEVAQSPRYKITEKSQAVAFWCDPISGHATLYWYRQILGQGPELLVQFQDESVVDDSQLPKDRFSAERLKGVDSTLKIQPAELGDSAMYLCARSLAGTLYEQYFGPGTRLTVT.

The rearrangement joins TRBV12-3 or TRBV12-4 to TRBJ2-5; TRBD1 or TRBD2 may be the D gene (5 bases each). The CDR3 length is 14 residues. V shed 3 bases and J shed 5 bases, with 13 bases lying between them. The CDR3 is CASSLLGTVETQYF. CDR3 sequence (DNA): TGTGCCAGCAGTTTGTTGGGGACCGTGGAGACCCAGTACTTC.

This clonotype was recorded only once. V and J are TRBV24-1 and TRBJ2-7, with D possibly matching TRBD1 (6 bases). The CDR3 loop spans 13 amino acids. Germline V lookup: CDR1 KGHDR, CDR2 SFDVKD. V lost 4 bases and J 9 bases, leaving 15 bases between the germline ends. The CDR3 spells CATSEDRFRGQYF. The CDR3 region has the DNA TGTGCCACCAGTGAAGACAGGTTTAGAGGGCAGTACTTC.

This clonotype was recorded only once. V is TRBV11-2 and J is TRBJ2-7, with D tentatively TRBD1 (5 bases). CDR3 length: 14 amino acids. Germline V gene data show CDR1 as SGHAT and CDR2 as FQNNGV. This chain's CDR3 is CSSSLDMGLYEQYF. The CDR3 nucleotides are TGTTCGAGCAGCTTAGATATGGGGCTCTACGAGCAGTACTTC.

The chain couples TRBV2 to TRBJ2-2, with 8 bases fitting TRBD2. The CDR3 contains 15 residues. CDR1 is SNHLY, CDR2 FYNNEI, per germline. The ends lost 1 base at V and 6 bases at J; junction bases unmatched: 4. The CDR3 coding sequence is TGTGCCAGCAGTGAAGGGGGGACTAGATCCGGGGAGCTGTTTTTT. Residues: CASSEGGTRSGELFF.

The V gene is TRBV5-4, the J gene TRBJ1-6; D unresolved. Germline assignment: CDR1 SGHNT and CDR2 YYREEE (reference sequence). V was trimmed by 0 bases and J by 8 bases, leaving 6 bases between them. The CDR3 has 13 residues. The CDR3 DNA reads as TGTGCCAGCAGCTTGGAGGGTTATTCACCCCTCCACTTT. This codes for CASSLEGYSPLHF.

This clonotype was counted between two and nine times. J is TRBJ2-3 and V is TRBV5-1; possibly TRBD1 or TRBD2 for D (6 bases each). Trimming shortened V by 0 bases and J by 6 bases, and 11 bases separated the two germline ends. Germline CDR1 SGHRS, CDR2 YFSETQ. The CDR3 totals 14 residues. This chain's CDR3 is CASSLGGAVDTQYF. The CDR3 DNA reads TGCGCCAGCAGCTTGGGGGGGGCAGTGGATACGCAGTATTTT.

Many counts were recorded for this clonotype. The rearrangement joins TRBV6-2 or TRBV6-3 to TRBJ2-3; perhaps TRBD2 as D (5 bases). Trimming removed 5 bases from V and 2 bases from J, with 14 bases in between. This CDR3 comprises 15 residues. CDR1 is MNHEY and CDR2 is SVGEGT in the germline V gene. CDR3 sequence reads: CASSGERIFTDTQYF. For the CDR3, the DNA is TGTGCCAGCAGTGGGGAGCGGATATTCACAGATACGCAGTATTTT.

Details on this clonotype: Relative to the germline gene, one junction end is altered; a read error may explain this. The J gene is TRBJ2-5, the V gene TRBV11-2, with D tentatively TRBD1 (5 bases). This CDR3 has 13 amino acids. Germline V gene data show CDR1 as SGHAT and CDR2 as FQNNGV. The CDR3 loop reads CAGTFLGQETHYF. DNA of the CDR3: TGTGCCGGCACCTTTCTAGGACAAGAGACCCATTACTTC.

The rearrangement joins TRBV6-5 to TRBJ1-5, with 7 bases identical to TRBD1. Unmatched junction bases numbered 13, after V lost 5 bases and J lost 3 bases. Germline CDR1 reads MNHEY; CDR2 reads SVGAGI. The CDR3 totals 17 residues. This CDR3 reads CASSKEGLRGYNQPQHF. In nucleotides, the CDR3 is TGTGCCAGCAGTAAGGAGGGCCTCAGGGGGTACAATCAGCCCCAGCATTTT.

As regards this clonotype: A much larger clone differs by one base, so this may be a read error. V usage is TRBV29-1 and J usage is TRBJ1-6; the D gene is possibly TRBD1 (6 bases). Trimming took 5 bases from V and 7 from J, leaving 18 bases between them. CDR3 length: 15 amino acids. Germline CDR1 SQVTM, CDR2 ANQGSEA. CDR3 nucleotide sequence: TGCAGCGTTTGTCAGGGGTTACTTATGAATTCACCCCTCCACTTT. Translation: CSVCQGLLMNSPLHF.

This clonotype was seen ten or more times. This chain uses TRBV11-2 with TRBJ1-2; the D gene is possibly TRBD1 (6 bases). V lost 2 bases and J 1 base, leaving 11 bases between the germline ends. Germline V gene sequence: CDR1 SGHAT, CDR2 FQNNGV. CDR3 length: 15 amino acids. The CDR3 coding sequence is TGTGCCAGCAGCTTAATACAGGGTAATAACTATGGCTACACCTTC. Its protein product is CASSLIQGNNYGYTF.

This clonotype was recorded at least ten times. The genes are TRBV7-8 and TRBJ1-2; TRBD1 agrees at 11 bases. The length of the CDR3 is 14 residues. Germline V gene sequence: CDR1 SGHVS, CDR2 FQNEAQ. Trimming at V came to 5 bases and at J to 7 bases, leaving 6 bases not matched to a gene. The CDR3 region is CASSPRTGGGGYTF. The CDR3 DNA follows: TGTGCCAGCAGCCCCCGGACAGGGGGCGGTGGCTACACCTTC.

This rearrangement joins TRBV28 to TRBJ2-7; the D gene is possibly TRBD2 (6 bases). Looked up from germline, CDR1 is MDHEN and CDR2 is SYDVKM. The CDR3 is 12 amino acids. The CDR3 protein is CAWGGRFYEQYF. DNA for the CDR3: TGTGCTTGGGGAGGCAGGTTCTACGAGCAGTACTTC.

The rearrangement links TRBV6-1 to TRBJ1-6; the D gene is possibly TRBD1 (5 bases). V was pared by 3 bases and J by 7 bases, with 13 bases between. The CDR3 is 15 amino acids. The germline gives CDR1 MNHNS, CDR2 SASEGT. For the CDR3, the DNA is TGTGCCAGCAGTGAGTCCGCGGGGCTAAATTCACCCCTCCACTTT. Amino acid sequence: CASSESAGLNSPLHF.

Concerning this clonotype itself: A much larger clone is a single base away; this may be a read error. The chain carries TRBV29-1 and TRBJ2-7; 14 bases fit TRBD2. The V gene's germline CDR1 is SQVTM and CDR2 ANQGSEA. This CDR3 has 14 residues. CDR3 protein: CSVEGLAGVYERYF. CDR3 nucleotide sequence: TGCAGCGTTGAGGGACTAGCGGGAGTTTACGAGCGGTACTTC.

In the case of this clonotype: The junction does not match germline at one end; this may be a read error. V and J are TRBV4-2 and TRBJ2-6, with TRBD2 matching 10 bases. The CDR3 extends over 18 amino acids. CDR1 and CDR2 from the germline V gene are LGHNA and YNFKEQ. The DNA for the CDR3 is TGTGTCAGCAGCCAACCGTCCTTAGCGGGAGGTGGGGTCAACGTCCTGACTTTC. Translation gives CVSSQPSLAGGGVNVLTF.

J is TRBJ2-7 and V is TRBV5-6, with a possible D match to TRBD2 (5 bases). The CDR3 has 13 amino acids. CDR1 SGHDT and CDR2 YYEEEE come from the germline V gene. The CDR3 DNA reads as TGTACCACTAGTGGCGGGCAGTCCTACGAGCAGTACTTC. Amino acid sequence: CTTSGGQSYEQYF.

In regard to this clonotype: This may be a read error: a much more frequent sequence differs by one nucleotide. This rearrangement joins TRBV5-1 to TRBJ2-1; a possible D gene is TRBD1 (5 bases). V was cut by 0 bases and J by 3 bases, with 10 bases left in between. Germline loops: CDR1 SGHRS, CDR2 YFSETQ. This CDR3 spans 15 amino acids. CDR3 loop: CASSLAPGLYNEQFF. CDR3 nucleotides: TGCGCCAGCAGCTTGGCTCCAGGGCTCTACAATGAGCAGTTCTTC.

The rearrangement joins TRBV11-2 to TRBJ2-7; D remains ambiguous. Germline V CDR1 and CDR2: SGHAT, FQNNGV. The CDR3 is made up of 14 amino acids. V lost 7 bases to trimming and J lost 2 bases, with 15 bases between them. The CDR3 bases are TGTGCCAGCAACCCTTCGATTAGCACCTACGAGCAGTACTTC. This codes for CASNPSISTYEQYF.

This clonotype was seen a single time. The V and J genes are TRBV4-2 and TRBJ1-5; 7 bases fit TRBD1. The germline V gene has CDR1 LGHNA and CDR2 YNFKEQ. The CDR3 is made up of 19 amino acids. V was clipped by 0 bases and J by 3 bases; unmatched bases: 14. This CDR3 reads CASSQDLLRRGAANQPQHF. The DNA for the CDR3 is TGTGCCAGCAGCCAAGATCTATTACGCAGGGGGGCAGCCAATCAGCCCCAGCATTTT.

This clonotype was counted a few times. The chain employs TRBV24-1 and TRBJ2-1; either TRBD1 or TRBD2 may fit D (5 bases each). The CDR3 contains 11 residues. The V gene's germline CDR1 is KGHDR and CDR2 SFDVKD. The V and J ends lost 5 bases and 8 bases respectively, with 6 bases between them. The CDR3 sequence: CATSGGYEQFF. Here the CDR3 DNA reads TGTGCCACCAGTGGGGGGTATGAGCAGTTCTTC.

In regard to this clonotype: This may be a read error: a much more frequent sequence differs by one nucleotide. V usage is TRBV11-2 and J usage is TRBJ2-1; 14 bases line up with TRBD2. J was trimmed by 9 bases and V by 6 bases; bases with no gene match: 4. This CDR3 has 14 residues. Germline V gene data show CDR1 as SGHAT and CDR2 as FQNNGV. The CDR3 sequence: CASRGLAGDSEQFF. CDR3 sequence (DNA): TGTGCCAGCAGGGGACTAGCGGGAGACAGTGAGCAGTTCTTC.

The sample holds many counts of this clonotype. The rearrangement uses TRBV11-3 and TRBJ2-1, with 7 bases matching TRBD1. The CDR3 runs 14 residues. V was pared by 1 base and J by 8 bases, with 5 bases of the junction left unmatched. Germline loops: CDR1 SGHNT, CDR2 YENEEA. The CDR3 sequence: CASSLGLTGDEQFF. The CDR3 nucleotides read TGTGCCAGCAGCTTAGGACTTACAGGGGATGAGCAGTTCTTC.

The CDR3 region has the DNA TGTGCTAGTGGTTTGGACGCCGGGACAGAGGAGACCCAGTACTTC. Translation gives CASGLDAGTEETQYF. This chain connects TRBV12-5 to TRBJ2-5; TRBD1 matches 7 bases. V gave up 1 base and J gave up 5 bases; unmatched junction bases: 7. This CDR3 is built from 15 residues. CDR1 LGHNT and CDR2 FRNRAP come from the germline V gene.

The chain employs TRBV11-2 and TRBJ2-1; 10 bases are shared with TRBD2. CDR1 SGHAT and CDR2 FQNNGV come from the germline V gene. The CDR3 spans 19 residues. V shed 7 bases, J shed 7 bases, and the junction held 22 bases outside the gene matches. CDR3 nucleotide sequence: TGTGCCAGCACCTTCGGGACTAGCGTCGTCCTCACGAAGGGGAATGAGCAGTTCTTC. Its protein is CASTFGTSVVLTKGNEQFF.

The chain is built from TRBV7-9 and TRBJ2-1; 9 nucleotides align to TRBD2. This CDR3 is built from 16 residues. Germline V lookup: CDR1 SEHNR, CDR2 FQNEAQ (reference sequence). V gave up 1 base and J gave up 8 bases; unmatched junction bases: 9. In DNA, the CDR3 is TGTGCCAGCAGCTTAGAGGGTAGCGGGAGTATCGATGAGCAGTTCTTC. Protein sequence: CASSLEGSGSIDEQFF.

Note on this clonotype: Given a much more abundant clone one base away, this may be a read error. The rearrangement links TRBV12-3 or TRBV12-4 to TRBJ1-3; weak D call: TRBD1 (6 bases). The germline V and J ends were trimmed by 6 bases and 4 bases, with 13 bases remaining between them. The CDR3 consists of 14 residues. In nucleotides, the CDR3 is TGTGCCAGCAGGCTACAGGGAGCCGGAAACACCATATATTTT. It translates to CASRLQGAGNTIYF.

The chain recombines TRBV6-2 or TRBV6-3 with TRBJ2-7, with TRBD2 as a possible D gene (6 bases). Germline CDR1 and CDR2: MNHEY and SVGEGT. The CDR3 sequence is 14 residues long. The V end was cut by 10 bases, the J end by 1 base, with 17 bases between. CDR3 region: CAIEEAGPSYEQYF. The DNA for the CDR3 is TGTGCCATAGAGGAGGCGGGGCCGTCCTACGAGCAGTACTTC.

As regards this clonotype: At one boundary the junction diverges from the germline segment, which might be a read error. V and J are TRBV11-2 and TRBJ1-4; D uncertain. This CDR3 contains 15 residues. Germline CDR1 SGHAT, CDR2 FQNNGV. CDR3 residues: CATSLMPEANEKLFF. CDR3 DNA sequence: TGTGCCACCAGCTTAATGCCGGAGGCTAATGAAAAACTGTTTTTT. Full variable domain (remainder filled in from reference TRBV11-2 and TRBJ1-4): EAGVAQSPRYKIIEKRQSVAFWCNPISGHATLYWYQQILGQGPKLLIQFQNNGVVDDSQLPKDRFSAERLKGVDSTLKIQPAKLEDSAVYLCATSLMPEANEKLFFGSGTQLSVL.

This clonotype was counted at least ten times. This chain joins TRBV11-2 and TRBJ2-1; D call uncertain. The germline V gene has CDR1 SGHAT and CDR2 FQNNGV. With 1 base removed from V and 9 bases from J, the gap between germline ends came to 7 bases. The CDR3 covers 12 residues. CDR3 loop: CASSLADLEQFF. In DNA form, the CDR3 reads TGTGCCAGCAGCTTAGCTGACCTTGAGCAGTTCTTC.

In its sample, this clonotype was seen once. A much more abundant neighbour one base away suggests this may be a read error. This chain connects TRBV29-1 to TRBJ2-3; maybe TRBD2 (5 bases). The CDR3 has 13 amino acids. Germline CDR1 and CDR2: SQVTM and ANQGSEA. CDR3 region: CSVAPSSKDTQYF. In DNA form, the CDR3 reads TGCAGCGTTGCTCCCTCTAGCAAAGATACGCAGTATTTT.